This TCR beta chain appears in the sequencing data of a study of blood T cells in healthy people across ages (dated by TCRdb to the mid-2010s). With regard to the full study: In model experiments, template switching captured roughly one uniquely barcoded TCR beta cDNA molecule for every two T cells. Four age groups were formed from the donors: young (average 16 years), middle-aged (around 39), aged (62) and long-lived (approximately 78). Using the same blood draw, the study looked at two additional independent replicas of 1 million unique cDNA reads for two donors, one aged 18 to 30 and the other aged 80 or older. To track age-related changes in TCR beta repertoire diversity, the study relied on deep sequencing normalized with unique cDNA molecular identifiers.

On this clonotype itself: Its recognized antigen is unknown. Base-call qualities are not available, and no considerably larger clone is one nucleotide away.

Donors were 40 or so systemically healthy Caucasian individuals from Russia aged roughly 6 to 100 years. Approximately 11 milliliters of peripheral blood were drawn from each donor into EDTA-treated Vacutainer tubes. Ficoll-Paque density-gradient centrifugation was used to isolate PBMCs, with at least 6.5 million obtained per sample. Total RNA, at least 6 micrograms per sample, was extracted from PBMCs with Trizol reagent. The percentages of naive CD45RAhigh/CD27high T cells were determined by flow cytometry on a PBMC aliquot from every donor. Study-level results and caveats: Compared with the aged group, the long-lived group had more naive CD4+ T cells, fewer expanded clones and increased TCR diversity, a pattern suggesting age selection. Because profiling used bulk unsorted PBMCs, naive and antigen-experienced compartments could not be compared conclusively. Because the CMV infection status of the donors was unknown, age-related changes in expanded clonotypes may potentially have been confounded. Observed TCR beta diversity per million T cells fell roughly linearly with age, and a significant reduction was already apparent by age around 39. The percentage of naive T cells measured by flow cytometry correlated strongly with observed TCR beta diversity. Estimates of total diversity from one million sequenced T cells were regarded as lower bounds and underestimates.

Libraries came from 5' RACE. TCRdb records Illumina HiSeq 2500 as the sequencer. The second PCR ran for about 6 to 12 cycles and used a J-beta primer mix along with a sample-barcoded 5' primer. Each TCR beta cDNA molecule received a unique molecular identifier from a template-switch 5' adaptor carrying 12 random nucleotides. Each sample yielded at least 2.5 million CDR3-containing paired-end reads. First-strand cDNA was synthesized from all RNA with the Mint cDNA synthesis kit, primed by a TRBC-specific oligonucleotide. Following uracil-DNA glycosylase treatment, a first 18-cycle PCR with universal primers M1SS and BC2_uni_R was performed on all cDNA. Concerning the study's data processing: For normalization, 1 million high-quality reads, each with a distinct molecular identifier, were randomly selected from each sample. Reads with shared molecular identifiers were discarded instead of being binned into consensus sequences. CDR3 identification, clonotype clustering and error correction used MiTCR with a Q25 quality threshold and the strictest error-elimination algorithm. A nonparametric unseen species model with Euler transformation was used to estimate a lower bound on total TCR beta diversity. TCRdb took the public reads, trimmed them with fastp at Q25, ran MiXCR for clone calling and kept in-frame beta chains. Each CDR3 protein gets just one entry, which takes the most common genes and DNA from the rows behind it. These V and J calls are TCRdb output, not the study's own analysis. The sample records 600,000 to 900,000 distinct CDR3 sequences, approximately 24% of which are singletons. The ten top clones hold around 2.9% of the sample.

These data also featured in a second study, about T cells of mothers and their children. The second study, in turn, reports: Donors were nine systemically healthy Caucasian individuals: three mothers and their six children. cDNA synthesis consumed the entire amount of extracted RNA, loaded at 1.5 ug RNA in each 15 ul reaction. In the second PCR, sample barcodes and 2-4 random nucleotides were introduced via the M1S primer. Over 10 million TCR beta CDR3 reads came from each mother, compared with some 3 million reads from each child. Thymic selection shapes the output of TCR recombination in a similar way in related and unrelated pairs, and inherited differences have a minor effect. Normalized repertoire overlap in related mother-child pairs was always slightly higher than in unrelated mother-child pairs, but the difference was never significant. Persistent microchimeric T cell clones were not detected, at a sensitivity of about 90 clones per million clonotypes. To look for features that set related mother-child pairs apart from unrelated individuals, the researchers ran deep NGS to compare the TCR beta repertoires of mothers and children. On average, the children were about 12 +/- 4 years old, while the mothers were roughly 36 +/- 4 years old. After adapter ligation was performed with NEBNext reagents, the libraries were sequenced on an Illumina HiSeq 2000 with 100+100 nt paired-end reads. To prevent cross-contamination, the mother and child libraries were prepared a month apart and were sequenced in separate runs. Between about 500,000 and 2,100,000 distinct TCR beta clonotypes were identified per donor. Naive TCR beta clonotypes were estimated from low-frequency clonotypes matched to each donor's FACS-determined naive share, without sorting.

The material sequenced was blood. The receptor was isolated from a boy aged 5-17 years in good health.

The CDR3 reads as follows: CASSPAGTGGFGYTF. The nucleotide sequence reads TGTGCCAGCAGCCCGGCCGGGACAGGGGGCTTTGGCTACACCTTC. The chain joins TRBV9 to TRBJ1-2; the central 12 bases match TRBD1. Including the terminal cysteine and phenylalanine, the CDR3 comprises 15 residues. Only the CDR3 part of the read is kept: 45 bases, read in frame from the first base. V has 4 bases trimmed and J has 7 bases trimmed; junction bases matching no gene number 8. CDR1 and CDR2, per the germline V gene, are SGDLS and YYNGEE.